Each of the 30 T cell receptor beta chains below was sequenced from the same sample in a study of T cell repertoires in cytomegalovirus infection (dated 2019 in TCRdb). The treatment or condition label, read with the paper, signifies: in vitro stimulation with specific CMV peptide epitopes to enrich CMV-specific T cells. The instrument was an Illumina HiSeq 1500. Through fastp at Q25 and MiXCR, TCRdb rebuilt clones from the public reads, retaining in-frame beta chains. Merged by CDR3 protein, the rows form single entries marked with the most common genes and DNA. The sample table holds approximately 730,000 distinct CDR3 sequences, of which around a third were seen once. The ten largest clones represent roughly 20% of the sample. These TCRs are of unknown antigen specificity. The sequencing used cultured PBMCs, collected from culture after CMV antigen stimulation. The origin of the receptors is a human donor in good health (CMV status not recorded). Some clones in this sample may be carry-over from other donors' samples.

This sequence joins TRBV27 and TRBJ1-1; weak D call: TRBD1 (6 bases). V dropped 9 bases and J dropped 4 bases, with 12 bases sitting between them. The CDR3 totals 12 residues. The germline V gene has CDR1 MNHEY and CDR2 SMNVEV (reference sequence). CDR3 region: CASRGVVTEAFF. The CDR3 DNA reads TGTGCCAGTAGGGGGGTTGTCACTGAAGCTTTCTTT.

This clonotype was detected a few times. The CDR3 here is CASSLGLNSGNTIYF. CDR3 coding DNA: TGTGCCAGCAGCTTAGGACTCAACTCTGGAAACACCATATATTTT. The chain recombines TRBV7-2 with TRBJ1-3; D remains unclear. Per the germline V gene, CDR1 is SGHTA and CDR2 is FQGNSA. The CDR3 length is 15 residues. Trimming took off 1 base at V and 0 bases at J, with 7 bases between the two ends.

This clonotype was seen more than once but under ten times. The CDR3 sequence is CASRRPGFEAFF. CDR3 DNA: TGTGCCAGCAGGCGCCCGGGGTTCGAAGCTTTCTTT. The chain recombines TRBV12-3 or TRBV12-4 with TRBJ1-1; the D is unclear. The V end lost 6 bases, the J end lost 8 bases, and 13 bases lay between the germline ends. This CDR3 comprises 12 residues.

The J gene is TRBJ1-2, the V gene TRBV10-1, with a tentative D call TRBD1 (6 bases). V was pared by 4 bases and J by 0 bases, with 18 bases between. Germline CDR1 WNHNN, CDR2 SYGVQD (reference sequence). The length of the CDR3 is 17 residues. CDR3: CASSGKKAGTTNYGYTF. For the CDR3, the DNA is TGCGCCAGCAGTGGAAAAAAAGCCGGGACAACTAACTATGGCTACACCTTC.

This sequence joins TRBV6-5 and TRBJ1-2, with 10 bases lining up with TRBD1. The CDR3 contains 15 residues. Trimming cost V 5 bases and J 8 bases; bases outside gene matches: 11. The germline V gene encodes CDR1 MNHEY and CDR2 SVGAGI. CDR3 nucleotide sequence: TGTGCCAGCAGTCGGGACCGGGGACAGGGGAGAGGCTACACCTTC. This sequence encodes CASSRDRGQGRGYTF.

CDR3: CASSLEGSNYGYTF. CDR3 sequence (DNA): TGTGCCAGCAGCTTAGAAGGCTCTAACTATGGCTACACCTTC. The J gene is TRBJ1-2, the V gene TRBV7-2; no clear D gene. Trimming removed 1 base from V and 0 bases from J, with 6 bases in between. The CDR3 covers 14 residues. In germline, CDR1 is SGHTA, CDR2 FQGNSA.

This clonotype was seen more than once but under ten times. The rearrangement links TRBV4-1 to TRBJ1-1, with D unresolved. The CDR3 is 14 amino acids. Looked up from germline, CDR1 is MGHRA and CDR2 is YSYEKL. Trimming shortened V by 3 bases and J by 1 base, and 9 bases separated the two germline ends. CDR3 coding DNA: TGCGCCAGCAGCCATAGACAAGAGAACACTGAAGCTTTCTTT. Its translation is CASSHRQENTEAFF.

This clonotype was counted only a few times. The chain has TRBV19 and TRBJ2-3; no definite D call. This CDR3 spans 15 amino acids. The V and J ends lost 4 bases and 5 bases respectively, with 16 bases between them. Germline CDR1 reads LNHDA; CDR2 reads SQIVND (reference sequence). The CDR3, as DNA: TGTGCCAGTAGTAAGTCGGAAGCTGGGCGAGATACGCAGTATTTT. Residues: CASSKSEAGRDTQYF.

The chain couples TRBV7-8 to TRBJ2-2, with 10 bases lining up with TRBD2. Germline values: CDR1 SGHVS, CDR2 FQNEAQ. J was trimmed by 3 bases and V by 2 bases; bases with no gene match: 6. This CDR3 has 17 residues. The CDR3 DNA sequence: TGTGCCAGCAGCTTATTGTTGACTAGCGGGTACACCGGGGAGCTGTTTTTT. It encodes CASSLLLTSGYTGELFF.

This clonotype was observed a few times. The CDR3 DNA follows: TGTGCCAGCAGCCCAGGCGGGACATTAGGCAATGAGCAGTTCTTC. Its translation is CASSPGGTLGNEQFF. V gene TRBV7-6 combines with J gene TRBJ2-1; D is tentatively TRBD1 or TRBD2 (6 bases each). CDR1 is SGHVS, CDR2 FNYEAQ, per germline. Trimming left V 5 bases short and J 6 bases short, with 17 bases between. The CDR3 runs to 15 residues. Full variable domain (outside the CDR3, taken from reference TRBV7-6 and TRBJ2-1): GAGVSQSPRYKVTKRGQDVALRCDPISGHVSLYWYRQALGQGPEFLTYFNYEAQQDKSGLPNDRFSAERPEGSISTLTIQRTEQRDSAMYRCASSPGGTLGNEQFFGPGTRLTVL.

This clonotype was observed a handful of times. The chain is built from TRBV19 and TRBJ2-1; 8 bases fit TRBD1. This CDR3 region has 14 residues. V was clipped by 8 bases and J by 8 bases; unmatched bases: 11. CDR1 and CDR2 (germline): LNHDA, SQIVND (reference sequence). The CDR3: CASGQGPTSDEQFF. DNA of the CDR3: TGTGCCAGTGGACAGGGCCCCACAAGCGATGAGCAGTTCTTC.

The rearrangement joins TRBV25-1 to TRBJ2-3; no definite D call. Germline CDR1 MGHDK, CDR2 SYGVNS. The CDR3 length is 16 residues. V was trimmed by 0 bases and J by 2 bases, leaving 12 bases between them. Written as DNA, the CDR3 is TGTGCCAGCAGTGAATACACAGAGAAAGACACAGATACGCAGTATTTT. Encoded protein: CASSEYTEKDTDTQYF.

The V and J genes are TRBV7-9 and TRBJ2-2; no clear D gene. This CDR3 contains 13 residues. Germline V gene data show CDR1 as SEHNR and CDR2 as FQNEAQ (reference sequence). V was cut by 1 base and J by 6 bases, with 6 bases left in between. The chain's CDR3 is CASSLVSPGELFF. For the CDR3, the DNA is TGTGCCAGCAGCTTAGTCTCCCCCGGGGAGCTGTTTTTT.

This clonotype was counted a few times. This chain uses TRBV10-3 with TRBJ1-4; 8 bases map to TRBD1. The CDR3 length is 15 residues. The V gene end was trimmed by 2 bases and the J gene end by 7 bases; junction bases not matched to a gene: 6. Germline V lookup: CDR1 ENHRY, CDR2 SYGVKD. CDR3 DNA: TGTGCCATCAGTGAGCGAGGGACAGGAATTGAAAAACTGTTTTTT. Its translation is CAISERGTGIEKLFF.

A few counts support this clonotype. The chain employs TRBV7-9 and TRBJ1-6, with D perhaps matching TRBD1 (5 bases). This CDR3 comprises 15 residues. Germline values: CDR1 SEHNR, CDR2 FQNEAQ (reference sequence). V was cut by 7 bases and J by 4 bases, with 14 bases left in between. The CDR3, as DNA: TGTGCCAGCACTGGGGGTAGCGGATATAATTCACCCCTCCACTTT. It is translated as CASTGGSGYNSPLHF.

This clonotype was seen a few times. V and J are TRBV5-4 and TRBJ2-1; 10 positions match TRBD1. CDR1 and CDR2 from the germline V gene are SGHNT and YYREEE (reference sequence). This CDR3 comprises 15 residues. The trim removed 5 bases at V and 15 bases at J, leaving 17 bases unmatched. This CDR3 is CASSSTGQGLVGTFF. CDR3 sequence (DNA): TGTGCCAGCAGTTCTACGGGACAGGGGTTAGTTGGTACGTTCTTC.

This clonotype was observed a handful of times. The chain has TRBV7-9 and TRBJ1-2; tentative D call: TRBD1 (6 bases). Germline-derived CDR1 and CDR2 are SEHNR and FQNEAQ (reference sequence). The CDR3 consists of 13 residues. V gave up 1 base and J gave up 8 bases, with 11 bases separating them. CDR3 loop: CASSLVGGDGYTF. CDR3 bases: TGTGCCAGCAGCTTAGTAGGGGGGGACGGCTACACCTTC.

This clonotype has just a few counts. CDR3 sequence reads: CASRGGQPIGELFF. For the CDR3, the DNA is TGTGCCAGCAGAGGGGGACAGCCGATCGGGGAGCTGTTTTTT. The rearrangement uses TRBV7-2 and TRBJ2-2; 7 bases are a match to TRBD1. The germline V gene has CDR1 SGHTA and CDR2 FQGNSA. V gave up 6 bases and J gave up 7 bases; unmatched junction bases: 8. The CDR3 consists of 14 residues.

At least ten counts were recorded for this clonotype. The chain links TRBV7-8 to TRBJ1-1; D is uncertain. The V gene lost 10 bases and the J gene lost 8 bases, with 14 bases spanning the gap. The CDR3 loop spans 11 amino acids. Germline V gene data show CDR1 as SGHVS and CDR2 as FQNEAQ. CDR3 coding DNA: TGTGCCACCCACAGCGGATCGGAAGCTTTCTTT. Translation: CATHSGSEAFF.

V is TRBV6-5 and J is TRBJ2-2; D remains unclear. V was pared by 10 bases and J by 8 bases, with 20 bases between. CDR1 and CDR2 (germline): MNHEY, SVGAGI. The CDR3 runs 14 residues. The CDR3 region has the DNA TGTGCCACCGGGCGATATTCTGTTTCGGGGGAGCTGTTTTTT. It encodes CATGRYSVSGELFF.

In this sample, this clonotype turned up a few times. The chain recombines TRBV19 with TRBJ2-1, with D maybe TRBD2 (6 bases). V was shortened by 7 bases and J by 4 bases, with 14 bases between the two germline ends. This CDR3 has 14 amino acids. The V gene's germline CDR1 is LNHDA and CDR2 SQIVND (reference sequence). The CDR3: CASKLAIQYNEQFF. The CDR3 nucleotides are TGTGCCAGTAAGCTAGCGATACAATACAATGAGCAGTTCTTC.

In this sample, this clonotype turned up a few times. The V and J genes are TRBV7-9 and TRBJ1-1, with 10 bases that match TRBD1. This CDR3 is built from 14 residues. Germline CDR1 and CDR2: SEHNR and FQNEAQ (reference sequence). V lost 5 bases, J lost 10 bases, and 10 bases stayed unmatched. CDR3 coding DNA: TGTGCCAGCAGCCCTTCTAGGGACAGGGGTTCAGCTTTCTTT. Protein sequence: CASSPSRDRGSAFF.

In DNA form, the CDR3 reads TGCGCCAGCAGCTTGCGTCCTAGCGGGGAGTCTGGCGAGCAGTACTTC. This codes for CASSLRPSGESGEQYF. The J gene is TRBJ2-7, the V gene TRBV5-1; TRBD2 aligns across 9 bases. V lost 1 base, J lost 6 bases, and 11 bases stayed unmatched. From germline, CDR1 is SGHRS and CDR2 YFSETQ. The CDR3 has 16 amino acids.

The chain recombines TRBV6-1 with TRBJ2-7; D is unclear. Trimming removed 9 bases at V and 5 bases at J, with 14 bases between. This CDR3 spans 12 amino acids. CDR1 and CDR2 (germline): MNHNS, SASEGT. CDR3 sequence (DNA): TGTGCCAGGAAGGGAAGAATCCACGAGCAGTACTTC. Translating gives CARKGRIHEQYF.

The chain is built from TRBV7-8 and TRBJ2-7; 11 bases are a match to TRBD2. CDR3 size: 17 residues. Per germline, CDR1 SGHVS and CDR2 FQNEAQ. After removal of 2 bases from V and 3 bases from J, the junction contained 9 bases not matched to a gene. CDR3 residues: CASSLLASGGRGYEQYF. The CDR3 region has the DNA TGTGCCAGCAGCTTACTCGCTAGCGGGGGGAGGGGCTACGAGCAGTACTTC.

The chain combines TRBV12-3 or TRBV12-4 with TRBJ1-3; D ambiguous. Trimming stripped 3 bases from V and 7 bases from J, with 4 bases between. The CDR3 totals 11 residues. DNA of the CDR3: TGTGCCAGCAGTTTGATGAACACCATATATTTT. Encoded protein: CASSLMNTIYF.

This chain uses TRBV20-1 with TRBJ2-3; the D gene is possibly TRBD2 (6 bases). The germline V and J ends were trimmed by 3 bases and 4 bases, with 20 bases remaining between them. The CDR3 sequence is 16 residues long. Germline-derived CDR1 and CDR2 are DFQATT and SNEGSKA (reference sequence). As DNA, the CDR3 is TGCAGTGCTAGCAACCTCGGGGCCCCTAGCGCAGATACGCAGTATTTT. It yields the protein CSASNLGAPSADTQYF.

This chain links TRBV10-3 with TRBJ1-6; D gene uncertain. The CDR3 contains 12 residues. V was shortened by 10 bases and J by 8 bases, with 12 bases between the two germline ends. The germline V gene has CDR1 ENHRY and CDR2 SYGVKD. CDR3 in amino acids: CATLPSDSPLHF. CDR3 coding DNA: TGTGCCACCCTCCCCTCCGATTCACCCCTCCACTTT.

This chain uses TRBV6-5 with TRBJ2-1, with 7 nucleotides matching TRBD2. The V gene's germline CDR1 is MNHEY and CDR2 SVGAGI. The CDR3 runs to 12 residues. With V trimmed by 5 bases and J by 9 bases, 4 bases remained unmatched. The CDR3 DNA reads as TGTGCCAGCAGTCGGGGGGTAAGTGAGCAGTTCTTC. Translated, it gives CASSRGVSEQFF.

This chain joins TRBV27 and TRBJ2-1; 8 bases align to TRBD1. Germline loops: CDR1 MNHEY, CDR2 SMNVEV (reference sequence). V was clipped by 10 bases and J by 2 bases; unmatched bases: 7. The CDR3 has 14 amino acids. DNA for the CDR3: TGTGCCACCACCGGACAGGGAGCCTACAATGAGCAGTTCTTC. Translation: CATTGQGAYNEQFF.